Sequencing of this TCR beta chain was carried out in a study of blood T cells in healthy people across ages (dated by TCRdb to 2013 to 2016). Concerning the study at large: In model experiments, template switching captured roughly one uniquely barcoded TCR beta cDNA molecule for every two T cells. The study analyzed two additional independent replicas of 1 million unique cDNA reads from the same blood draw for two donors, one aged 18 to 30 and one aged 80 or older. Donors were grouped into four age groups: young (average approximately 15 years), middle-aged (around 39), aged (62) and long-lived (approximately 82). Donors of different ages were randomly distributed across sequencing lanes to avoid experimental bias. Using deep sequencing normalized with unique cDNA molecular identifiers, the study measured how TCR beta repertoire diversity changes with age. Study-wide findings and limitations: Observed TCR beta diversity correlated strongly with the percentage of naive T cells measured by flow cytometry. Total diversity estimates from one million sequenced T cells were considered lower bounds and underestimates. Because profiling used bulk unsorted PBMCs, naive and antigen-experienced compartments could not be compared conclusively. Because the CMV infection status of the donors was unknown, age-related changes in expanded clonotypes may potentially have been confounded. As age increased, observed TCR beta diversity per million T cells dropped in a roughly linear way, and a significant reduction was already evident by age 40. Compared with the aged group, more naive CD4+ T cells, fewer expanded clones and increased TCR diversity were shown by the long-lived group, suggesting age selection.

Donors were 40 or so systemically healthy Caucasian individuals from Russia aged roughly 6 to 90 years. Ten milliliters of peripheral blood were drawn from each donor into EDTA-treated Vacutainer tubes. Ficoll-Paque density-gradient centrifugation was used to isolate PBMCs, with at least 7 million per sample. Trizol reagent was used to extract total RNA from PBMCs, with at least 5.5 micrograms per sample. For every donor, flow cytometry on a PBMC aliquot measured the percentage of naive CD45RAhigh/CD27high T cells. Notes on this clonotype: Its antigen is currently not known. No much larger clonotype is one base removed from it; base qualities were not supplied.

In the germline V gene, CDR1 corresponds to SGHTA and CDR2 to FQGNSA. V and J lose 2 bases and 11 bases, and a span of 18 bases separates them. The CDR3 numbers 14 residues from cysteine through phenylalanine. Only the CDR3 part of the read is kept: 42 bases, read in frame from the first base. Library preparation used 5' RACE. The instrument was an Illumina HiSeq 2500. A second PCR of roughly 6 to 11 cycles was run with a J-beta primer mix and a sample-barcoded 5' primer. A template-switch 5' adaptor carrying 12 random nucleotides introduced a unique molecular identifier onto each TCR beta cDNA molecule. Each sample yielded at least 3 million CDR3-containing paired-end reads. First-strand cDNA synthesis was performed from all RNA using the Mint cDNA synthesis kit, with priming by a TRBC-specific oligonucleotide. All cDNA was treated with uracil-DNA glycosylase and then went through a first 18-cycle PCR with the universal primers M1SS and BC2_uni_R. In the source study's methods: For normalization, 1 million high-quality reads were randomly selected from each sample, with every read carrying a distinct molecular identifier. Instead of being binned into consensus sequences, reads that shared molecular identifiers were thrown out. MiTCR, set to a Q25 quality threshold and the strictest error-elimination algorithm, was used for CDR3 identification, clonotype clustering and error correction. A nonparametric unseen species model with Euler transformation was used to estimate a lower bound on total TCR beta diversity. TCRdb ran its own pipeline on the public reads, namely fastp trimming at Q25 and MiXCR clone calling, and kept in-frame beta chains. Entries are consolidated by CDR3 protein sequence, retaining the most common genes and DNA. These V and J calls are TCRdb output, not the study's own analysis. Counted in this sample were 800,000 or so distinct CDR3 sequences; 35% to 60% of them appeared once. Around 18% of the sample belongs to the ten largest clones.

The V and J segments used are TRBV7-2 and TRBJ2-5; the D gene is possibly TRBD1, with 6 bases matching. The sample comprised blood. The receptor was derived from an elderly man in good health. The nucleotide sequence is given as TGTGCCAGCAGCTTATTCCAGGGGATGGAGGAGCAGTACTTC. This encodes CASSLFQGMEEQYF.